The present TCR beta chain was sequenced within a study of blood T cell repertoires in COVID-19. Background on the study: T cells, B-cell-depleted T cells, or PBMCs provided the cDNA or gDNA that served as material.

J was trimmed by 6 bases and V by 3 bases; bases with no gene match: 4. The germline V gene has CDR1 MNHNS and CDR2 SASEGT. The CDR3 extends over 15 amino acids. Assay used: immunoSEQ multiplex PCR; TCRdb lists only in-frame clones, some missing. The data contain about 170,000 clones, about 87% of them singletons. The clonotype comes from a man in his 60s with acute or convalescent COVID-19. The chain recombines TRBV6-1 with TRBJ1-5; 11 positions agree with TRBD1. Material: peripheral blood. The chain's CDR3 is CASSEGTGGVQPQHF. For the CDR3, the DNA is TGTGCCAGCAGTGAGGGGACAGGGGGGGTTCAGCCCCAGCATTTT.